This T cell receptor beta chain emerged from a study of regulatory T cells in long-lasting Graves disease. Both iRepertoire HTBI primers and Arm-PCR of CDR3 regions were used to build the TCR beta libraries. TCRdb independently ran MiXCR on the multiplex PCR reads; one entry per CDR3 protein. The sample has 320,000 or so distinct CDR3 sequences; 18% are singletons. The time point is: newly diagnosed GD, antithyroid drugs for less than 3 months. PBMC RNA served as the TCR library source. Trimming took 6 bases from V and 1 from J; bases not matched to a gene: 16. The length of the CDR3 is 18 residues. Per germline, CDR1 SNHLY and CDR2 FYNNEI.

The chain recombines TRBV2 with TRBJ2-3, with TRBD2 identical over 7 bases. The clonotype originates from a female donor with Graves disease. The sample in question was peripheral blood mononuclear cells (PBMCs), obtained at new diagnosis, from a patient treated with antithyroid drugs. The CDR3 sequence is CASSENAWREIGTDTQYF. CDR3 coding DNA: TGTGCCAGCAGCGAAAACGCTTGGCGGGAGATTGGCACAGATACGCAGTATTTT. The full variable domain, in which reference TRBV2 and TRBJ2-3 provide the parts outside the CDR3, is EPEVTQTPSHQVTQMGQEVILRCVPISNHLYFYWYRQILGQKVEFLVSFYNNEISEKSEIFDDQFSVERPDGSNFTLKIRSTKLEDSAMYFCASSENAWREIGTDTQYFGPGTRLTVL.